What follows is one T cell receptor (beta chain) and its context. The antigen remains undetermined. This sample was included in a study of CD8 T cells in ankylosing spondylitis. The CDR3 is 16 residues long. The ends lost 4 bases at V and 8 bases at J; junction bases unmatched: 12. CDR1 and CDR2 from the germline V gene are LGHDT and YNNKEL (reference sequence). Quantitative 5'-RACE was performed with molecular barcodes, and it yielded the TCR beta libraries. TCRdb re-called the 5' RACE reads with MiXCR, one entry per CDR3 protein. This sample yields 300,000 to 350,000 distinct CDR3 sequences, of which 9.5% to 13% are seen a single time; roughly 9% belongs to the top ten. General study results and limits: A TCR beta motif made of 7 to 9 highly homologous variants seemed typical of ankylosing spondylitis blood. Significantly higher representation of disease-linked clones was reported for matched ankylosing spondylitis synovial fluid. Clones linked with disease were CD8+ and fairly uncommon in the peripheral blood.

Sequenced: blood, either unsorted or a sorted T cell fraction (not recorded which). This receptor was obtained from a female donor with ankylosing spondylitis or in good health (not recorded which). The gene calls are TRBV3-1 and TRBJ2-3, with TRBD2 matching over 10 bases. The CDR3 sequence is CASSPSGSSALGTQYF. In DNA form, the CDR3 reads TGTGCCAGCAGCCCTAGCGGGAGTTCGGCGCTTGGTACGCAGTATTTT.